This T cell receptor beta chain was retrieved from a study of T cell repertoires in cytomegalovirus infection. The overall study: Epitope selection comprised recently identified HLA-C-restricted CMV epitopes and well-studied HLA-B-restricted CMV epitopes. Public TCR beta signatures indicated both CMV infection and matching HLA type.

This clonotype has a handful of counts. What it recognizes is unknown. A single record per CDR3 protein comes from TCRdb applying MiXCR to the reads. This sample has hundreds of thousands of distinct CDR3 sequences, with around 31% found just once. Study-wide points: In two of eight donors, the top clonotype was HLA-C-restricted CMV-specific. The cumulative frequency of public TCR beta families identified carriers of CMV plus the relevant HLA.

The germline V gene has CDR1 MNHEY and CDR2 SVGEGT. This CDR3 contains 15 residues. Trimming cost V 6 bases and J 0 bases, with 12 bases left between them. Sequences were derived from cultured CD8+ T cells from PBMCs, sampled from culture after CMV antigen stimulation. The receptor's source is a human donor in good health (CMV status not recorded). Some clones in this sample may be carry-over from other donors' samples. This chain joins TRBV6-2 or TRBV6-3 and TRBJ2-4; unclear D gene. CDR3 sequence: CASRGFLKAKNIQYF. For the CDR3, the DNA is TGTGCCAGCAGGGGTTTTCTCAAAGCCAAAAACATTCAGTACTTC.